Each of the 5 T cell receptor beta chains below was sequenced from the same sample in a study of T cells expressing NK-cell markers. Reprocessing the 5' RACE reads, TCRdb reports a single entry for every CDR3 protein and omits DNA. The listing records 700 or so distinct CDR3 sequences. The sample was blood T cells: a sorted CD56 or NKG2C T cell subset, CD4+ or CD8+ T cells, or bulk PBMC T cells (not recorded which). The origin of the receptors is a man aged 18-70 years in good health.

The chain recombines TRBV18 with TRBJ2-6; TCRdb lists TRBD1, though no DNA is available to test this call. This CDR3 is 17 amino acids long. Germline CDR1 reads KGHSH; CDR2 reads LQKENI. The chain's CDR3 is CASPLGGARPGANVLTF. The full variable domain, in which reference TRBV18 and TRBJ2-6 provide the parts outside the CDR3, is NAGVMQNPRHLVRRRGQEARLRCSPMKGHSHVYWYRQLPEEGLKFMVYLQKENIIDESGMPKERFSAEFPKEGPSILRIQQVVRGDSAAYFCASPLGGARPGANVLTFGAGSRLTVL.

This chain connects TRBV7-2 to TRBJ1-1; TCRdb's D gene call, TRBD1, goes unchecked for lack of DNA. The CDR3 is made up of 16 amino acids. In germline, CDR1 is SGHTA, CDR2 FQGNSA. CDR3 amino acids: CASSLGLGAGGAPAFF.

This chain uses TRBV6-5 with TRBJ1-1. Per germline, CDR1 MNHEY and CDR2 SVGAGI. The length of the CDR3 is 13 residues. The CDR3 loop reads CASSYEGGAEAFF.

This chain connects TRBV24-1 to TRBJ2-3; TCRdb selects TRBD2, and the lack of DNA leaves this call unchecked. The CDR3 is made up of 16 amino acids. Germline V lookup: CDR1 KGHDR, CDR2 SFDVKD. The CDR3 is CATSGDSSFYTDTQYF.

V usage is TRBV5-6 and J usage is TRBJ2-7; TCRdb gives TRBD1 as the D gene, but with no DNA this cannot be confirmed. The CDR3 contains 15 residues. Germline CDR1 is SGHDT and CDR2 is YYEEEE. CDR3: CASSLIGTESYEQYF.